This passage covers 16 T cell receptor beta chains from one sample sequenced in a study of T cells expressing NK-cell markers. TCRdb re-called the 5' RACE reads and gives one entry per CDR3 protein, without DNA. Here the sample table reports under 500,000 distinct CDR3 sequences. What was sequenced was blood T cells: a sorted CD56 or NKG2C T cell subset, CD4+ or CD8+ T cells, or bulk PBMC T cells (not recorded which). Receptors originate from a woman between 18 and 70 years old in good health.

The chain recombines TRBV4-3 with TRBJ2-2. The CDR3 covers 17 residues. CDR1 is LGHNA and CDR2 is YSLEER in the germline V gene. The CDR3 spells CASSHPDDGPNTGELFF.

The chain combines TRBV12-3 or TRBV12-4 with TRBJ2-7. The CDR3 totals 12 residues. The CDR3 is CASSLHQWEQYF.

The chain employs TRBV7-9 and TRBJ2-7. The length of the CDR3 is 12 residues. Germline CDR1 is SEHNR and CDR2 is FQNEAQ (reference sequence). CDR3 sequence reads: CASSRGAYEQYF.

J is TRBJ2-3 and V is TRBV7-2; TCRdb designates TRBD1, a call that cannot be tested without DNA. From germline, CDR1 is SGHTA and CDR2 FQGNSA. The CDR3 consists of 14 residues. This CDR3 reads CASSPPQGQDTQYF.

This chain joins TRBV12-3 or TRBV12-4 and TRBJ2-1; TCRdb names TRBD1, which stays unverified in the absence of DNA. The CDR3 length is 15 residues. CDR3 region: CASSPDRGTYNEQFF.

The chain joins TRBV3-1 to TRBJ2-7. The CDR3 consists of 15 residues. Germline lookup yields CDR1 LGHDT and CDR2 YNNKEL (reference sequence). CDR3 amino acids: CASSQAWGSSYEQYF.

The rearrangement uses TRBV12-3 or TRBV12-4 and TRBJ2-3. The length of the CDR3 is 16 residues. The CDR3 region is CASSSEDRTITDTQYF.

This chain links TRBV11-2 with TRBJ2-3; with no DNA, the TCRdb D assignment of TRBD2 cannot be verified. CDR3 length equals 15 residues. Germline assignment: CDR1 SGHAT and CDR2 FQNNGV. The CDR3 loop reads CASRRDSFWTDTQYF.

This chain links TRBV14 with TRBJ2-2; the D call of TRBD2 rests on TCRdb alone, since no DNA is present to check it. The length of the CDR3 is 16 residues. The germline gives CDR1 SGHDN, CDR2 FVKESK. CDR3 residues: CASRQTVGLQAGELFF. Complete variable domain (other parts from reference TRBV14 and TRBJ2-2): EAGVTQFPSHSVIEKGQTVTLRCDPISGHDNLYWYRRVMGKEIKFLLHFVKESKQDESGMPNNRFLAERTGGTYSTLKVQPAELEDSGVYFCASRQTVGLQAGELFFGEGSRLTVL.

J is TRBJ1-2 and V is TRBV15. This CDR3 has 16 residues. Germline-derived CDR1 and CDR2 are LNHNV and YYDKDF (reference sequence). CDR3 region: CATSRGFRASNYGYTF.

This chain joins TRBV6-4 and TRBJ2-5. This CDR3 spans 15 amino acids. Germline V CDR1 and CDR2: MRHNA, SNTAGT. The chain's CDR3 is CASSDSDRYQETQYF.

This chain connects TRBV7-6 to TRBJ1-4. From germline, CDR1 is SGHVS and CDR2 FNYEAQ. CDR3 length: 17 residues. CDR3 sequence reads: CASSSSHDRGFEEKLFF.

CDR3 protein: CASSPRGTASGGTQYF. The chain recombines TRBV10-1 with TRBJ2-3; the D gene TCRdb calls, TRBD2, cannot be checked with no DNA. Looked up from germline, CDR1 is WNHNN and CDR2 is SYGVQD (reference sequence). CDR3 length: 16 residues.

The V call is TRBV6-5, the J call TRBJ2-2. The CDR3 is made up of 14 amino acids. CDR1 is MNHEY and CDR2 is SVGAGI in the germline V gene. The CDR3: CASSYSTSTGELFF.

The chain couples TRBV18 to TRBJ1-4; TCRdb selects TRBD1, and the lack of DNA leaves this call unchecked. From germline, CDR1 is KGHSH and CDR2 LQKENI. CDR3 length: 14 amino acids. The CDR3 here is CASSPGRDREKLFF.

This rearrangement joins TRBV20-1 to TRBJ1-1; TCRdb picks TRBD1, but there is no DNA to check that call. The CDR3 contains 15 residues. The germline V gene has CDR1 DFQATT and CDR2 SNEGSKA (reference sequence). CDR3 amino acids: CSALPGDRARTEAFF.